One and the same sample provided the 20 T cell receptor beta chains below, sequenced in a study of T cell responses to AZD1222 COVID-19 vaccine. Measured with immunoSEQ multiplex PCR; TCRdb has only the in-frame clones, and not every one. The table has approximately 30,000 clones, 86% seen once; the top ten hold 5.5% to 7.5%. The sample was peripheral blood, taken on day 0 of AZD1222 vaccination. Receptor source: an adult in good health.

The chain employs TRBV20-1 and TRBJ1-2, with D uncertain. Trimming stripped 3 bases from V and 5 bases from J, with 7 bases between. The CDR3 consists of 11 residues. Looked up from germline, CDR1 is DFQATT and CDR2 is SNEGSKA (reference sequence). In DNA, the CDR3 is TGCAGTGCTAGGGACCTTTATGGCTACACCTTC. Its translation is CSARDLYGYTF.

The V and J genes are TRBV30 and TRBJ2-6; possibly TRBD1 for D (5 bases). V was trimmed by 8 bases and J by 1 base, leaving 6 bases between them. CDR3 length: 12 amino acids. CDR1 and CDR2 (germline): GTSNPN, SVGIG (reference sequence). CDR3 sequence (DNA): TGTGCCAGGGGTTCTGGGGCCAACGTCCTGACTTTC. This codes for CARGSGANVLTF.

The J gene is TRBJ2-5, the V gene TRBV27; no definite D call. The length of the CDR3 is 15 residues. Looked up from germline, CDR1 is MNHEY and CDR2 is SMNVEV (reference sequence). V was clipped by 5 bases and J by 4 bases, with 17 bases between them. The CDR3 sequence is CASSRVSLDGETQYF. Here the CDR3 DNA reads TGTGCCAGCAGTAGAGTCTCGCTAGATGGAGAGACCCAGTACTTC.

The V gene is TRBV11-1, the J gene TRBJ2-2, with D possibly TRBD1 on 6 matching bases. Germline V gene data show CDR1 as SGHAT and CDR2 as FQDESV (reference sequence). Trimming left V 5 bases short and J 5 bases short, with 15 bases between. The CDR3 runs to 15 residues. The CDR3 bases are TGTGCCAGCAGCGGAGTTGGCAGGGGAACCGGGGAGCTGTTTTTT. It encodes CASSGVGRGTGELFF.

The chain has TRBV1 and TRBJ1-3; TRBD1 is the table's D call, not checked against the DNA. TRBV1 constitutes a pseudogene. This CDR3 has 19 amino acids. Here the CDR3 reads CTSSQGFGTRRSVGNTIYF. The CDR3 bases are TGCACCAGCAGCCAAGGGTTTGGCACCAGAAGAAGTGTAGGAAACACCATATATTTT.

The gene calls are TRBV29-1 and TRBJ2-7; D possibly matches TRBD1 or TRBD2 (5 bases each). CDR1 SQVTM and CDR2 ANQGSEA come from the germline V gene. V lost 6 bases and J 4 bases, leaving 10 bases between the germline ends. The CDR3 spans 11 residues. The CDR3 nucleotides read TGCAGCGTGGGGACCGCTTACGAGCAGTACTTC. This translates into CSVGTAYEQYF.

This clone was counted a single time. This CDR3 reads CASSSTGNSPLHF. In DNA, the CDR3 is TGTGCCAGCAGCTCGACAGGGAATTCACCCCTCCACTTT. The chain couples TRBV2 to TRBJ1-6; TRBD1 matches at 7 bases. Germline loops: CDR1 SNHLY, CDR2 FYNNEI. With V trimmed by 6 bases and J by 7 bases, 3 bases remained unmatched. This CDR3 has 13 residues. Complete variable domain (other parts from reference TRBV2 and TRBJ1-6): EPEVTQTPSHQVTQMGQEVILRCVPISNHLYFYWYRQILGQKVEFLVSFYNNEISEKSEIFDDQFSVERPDGSNFTLKIRSTKLEDSAMYFCASSSTGNSPLHFGNGTRLTVT.

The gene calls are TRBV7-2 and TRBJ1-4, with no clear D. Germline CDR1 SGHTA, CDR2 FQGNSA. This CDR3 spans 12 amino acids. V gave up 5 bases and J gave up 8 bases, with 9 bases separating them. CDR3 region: CASSPLGEKLFF. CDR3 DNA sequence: TGTGCCAGCAGCCCCCTGGGAGAAAAACTGTTTTTT.

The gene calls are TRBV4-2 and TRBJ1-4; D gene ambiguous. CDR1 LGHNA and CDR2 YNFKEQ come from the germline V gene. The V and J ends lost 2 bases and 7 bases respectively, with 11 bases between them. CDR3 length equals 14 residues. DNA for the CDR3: TGTGCCAGCAGCCAAAAGGACCTGGGTGAAAAACTGTTTTTT. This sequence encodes CASSQKDLGEKLFF.

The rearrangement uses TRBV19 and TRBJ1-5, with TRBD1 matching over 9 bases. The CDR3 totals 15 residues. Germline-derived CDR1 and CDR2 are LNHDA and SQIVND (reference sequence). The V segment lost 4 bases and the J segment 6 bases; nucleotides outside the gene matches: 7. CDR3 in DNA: TGTGCCAGTAGTACAACAGGGGGCAAGGGTCAGCCCCAGCATTTT. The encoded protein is CASSTTGGKGQPQHF.

CDR3 bases: TGTGCCAGCACCTCGCATCAGGGGGACAGGGCATTCGAGCAGTACTTC. This encodes CASTSHQGDRAFEQYF. The V call is TRBV28, the J call TRBJ2-7; 9 bases are a match to TRBD1. The CDR3 has 16 residues. With V trimmed by 7 bases and J by 6 bases, 16 bases remained unmatched. Germline V gene data show CDR1 as MDHEN and CDR2 as SYDVKM.

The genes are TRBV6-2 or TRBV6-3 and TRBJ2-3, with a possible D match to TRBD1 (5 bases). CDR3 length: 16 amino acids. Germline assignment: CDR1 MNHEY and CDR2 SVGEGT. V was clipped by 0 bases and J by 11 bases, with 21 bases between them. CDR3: CASSYSLNRSEIGQYF. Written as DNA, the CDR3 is TGTGCCAGCAGTTACTCGCTTAACAGGTCAGAAATTGGGCAGTATTTT.

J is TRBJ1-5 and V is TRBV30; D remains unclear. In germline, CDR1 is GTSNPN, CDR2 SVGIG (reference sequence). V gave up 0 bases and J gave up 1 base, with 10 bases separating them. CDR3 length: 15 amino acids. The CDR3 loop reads CAWSVFGLSNQPQHF. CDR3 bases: TGTGCCTGGAGTGTGTTCGGTCTGAGCAATCAGCCCCAGCATTTT.

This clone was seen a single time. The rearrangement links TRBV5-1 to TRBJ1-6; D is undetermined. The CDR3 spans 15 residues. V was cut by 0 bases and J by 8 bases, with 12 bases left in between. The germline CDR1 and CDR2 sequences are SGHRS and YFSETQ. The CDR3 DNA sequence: TGCGCCAGCAGCTTGGACGGCCGGCGGGATTCACCCCTCCACTTT. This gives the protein CASSLDGRRDSPLHF.

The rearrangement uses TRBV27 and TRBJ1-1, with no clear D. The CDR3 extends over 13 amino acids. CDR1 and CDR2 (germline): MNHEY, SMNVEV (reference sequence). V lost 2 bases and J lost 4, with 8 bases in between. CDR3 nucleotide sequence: TGTGCCAGCAGTTTAAAGGTGGGCACTGAAGCTTTCTTT. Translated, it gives CASSLKVGTEAFF.

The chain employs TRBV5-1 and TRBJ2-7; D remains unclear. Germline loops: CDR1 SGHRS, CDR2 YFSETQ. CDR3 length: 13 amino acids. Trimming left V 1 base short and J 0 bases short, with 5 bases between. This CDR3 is CASSLSYSYEQYF. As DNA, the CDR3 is TGCGCCAGCAGCTTGAGTTACTCCTACGAGCAGTACTTC.

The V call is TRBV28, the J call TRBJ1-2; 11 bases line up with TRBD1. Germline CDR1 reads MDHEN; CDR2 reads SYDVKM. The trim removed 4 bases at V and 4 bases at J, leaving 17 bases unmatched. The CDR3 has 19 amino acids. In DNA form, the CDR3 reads TGTGCCAGCAGTTCCCTCCCGGGCTCGGGGGGGACAGGGGGCTATGGCTACACCTTC. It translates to CASSSLPGSGGTGGYGYTF.

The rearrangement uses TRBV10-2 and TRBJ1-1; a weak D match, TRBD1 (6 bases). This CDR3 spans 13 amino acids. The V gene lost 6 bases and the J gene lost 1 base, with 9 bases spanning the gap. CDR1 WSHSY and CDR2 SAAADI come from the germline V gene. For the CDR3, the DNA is TGCGCCAGCAGACAGGGTAGGAACACTGAAGCTTTCTTT. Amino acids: CASRQGRNTEAFF.

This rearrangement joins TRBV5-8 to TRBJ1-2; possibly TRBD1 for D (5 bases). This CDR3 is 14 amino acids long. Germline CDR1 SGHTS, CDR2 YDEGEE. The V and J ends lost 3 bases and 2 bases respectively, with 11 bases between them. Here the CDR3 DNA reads TGTGCCAGCAGCTCAGGGACGCTAAACTATGGCTACACCTTC. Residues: CASSSGTLNYGYTF.

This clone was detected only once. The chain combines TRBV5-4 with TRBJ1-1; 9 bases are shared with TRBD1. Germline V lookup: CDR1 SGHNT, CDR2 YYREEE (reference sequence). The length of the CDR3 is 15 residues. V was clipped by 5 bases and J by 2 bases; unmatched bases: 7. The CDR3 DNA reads TGTGCCAGCAGGGGACAGGGTAGCAGAAACACTGAAGCTTTCTTT. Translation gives CASRGQGSRNTEAFF.